This is a list of T cell receptor beta chains from one sample in a study of TIL therapy for anti-PD-1-resistant metastatic lung cancer. TCRdb keeps only in-frame clones here, not all; method: immunoSEQ multiplex PCR. The repertoire holds more than 20,000 clones, more than 60% seen once, with roughly 7% in the top ten. The material was blood, obtained at baseline. These receptors originate from a person aged 25-80 years with non-small cell lung cancer. The CDR3 runs from the conserved cysteine through the conserved F or W. A D gene is named only where the DNA matches it firmly. Clone size is shown for a subset of rows, as once, few, many or a class of expanded clone.

>NA|once|TRBV11-2|TRBJ2-7
CASSLSFGTYEQYF
TGTGCCAGCAGCTTATCGTTTGGGACCTACGAGCAGTACTTC
>NA|NA|TRBV7-2|TRBJ2-5
CASSLGVMGETQYF
TGTGCCAGCAGCTTGGGGGTTATGGGAGAGACCCAGTACTTC
>NA|few|TRBV5-1|TRBJ1-2
CASSLVSWTVANGYTF
TGCGCCAGCAGCTTGGTCTCTTGGACAGTGGCGAATGGCTACACCTTC
>NA|NA|TRBV7-8|TRBJ1-6
CASSLVGAFGNSPLHF
TGTGCCAGCAGCTTAGTTGGGGCCTTCGGTAATTCACCCCTCCACTTT
>TRBD2|NA|TRBV27|TRBJ2-5
CASSPRQPGLAGQETQYF
TGTGCCAGCAGTCCCAGGCAACCGGGACTAGCGGGGCAAGAGACCCAGTACTTC
>NA|few|TRBV30|TRBJ1-6
CAWSKDQISPLHF
TGTGCCTGGAGTAAGGACCAAATTTCACCCCTCCACTTT
>TRBD2|NA|TRBV19|TRBJ2-2
CASSPGRAGELFF
TGTGCCAGTAGTCCAGGGAGGGCCGGGGAGCTGTTTTTT
>TRBD2|NA|TRBV4-3|TRBJ2-3
CASSQDGPGGGADTQYF
TGCGCCAGCAGCCAAGATGGCCCGGGAGGTGGGGCAGATACGCAGTATTTT
>TRBD1|NA|TRBV25-1|TRBJ1-2
CATVDRGGGYTF
TGTGCCACCGTGGACAGGGGAGGAGGCTACACCTTC
>NA|NA|TRBV7-2|TRBJ2-3
CASSSGGWGGGASTDTQYF
TGTGCCAGCAGCTCGGGGGGCTGGGGAGGGGGAGCTAGCACAGATACGCAGTATTTT
>TRBD1|NA|TRBV10-2|TRBJ1-1
CATEIDGIQGHEEAFF
TGCGCCACCGAGATAGATGGTATACAGGGGCACGAAGAAGCTTTCTTT
>NA|NA|TRBV25-1|TRBJ2-6
CASSEPGANVLTF
TGTGCCAGCAGTGAACCTGGGGCCAACGTCCTGACTTTC
>TRBD1|NA|TRBV5-6|TRBJ2-3
CASRQGADTQYF
TGTGCCAGTAGACAGGGTGCAGATACGCAGTATTTT
>NA|NA|TRBV23-1|TRBJ2-2
CASSVLGAPDTGELFF
TGCGCCAGCAGTGTCCTCGGGGCACCGGACACCGGGGAGCTGTTTTTT
>TRBD2|few|TRBV10-3|TRBJ2-5
CAISEFRGGARETQYF
TGTGCCATCAGTGAGTTTCGCGGGGGGGCTCGGGAGACCCAGTACTTC
>NA|NA|TRBV6-5|TRBJ2-2
CASRQNTGELFF
TGTGCCAGCCGGCAGAACACCGGGGAGCTGTTTTTT
>TRBD1|NA|TRBV27|TRBJ2-5
CASSLLGFGTVQETQYF
TGTGCCAGCAGTTTATTGGGATTTGGGACAGTCCAAGAGACCCAGTACTTC
>TRBD2|NA|TRBV6-5|TRBJ2-5
CASSWTSQETQYF
TGTGCCAGCAGTTGGACTAGCCAAGAGACCCAGTACTTC
>TRBD1|NA|TRBV7-2|TRBJ2-5
CASSLGHRGRGETQYF
TGTGCCAGCAGCTTAGGCCACAGGGGGCGCGGAGAGACCCAGTACTTC
>TRBD2|NA|TRBV7-3|TRBJ2-3
CASSLSGTSGGAFDTQYF
TGTGCCAGCAGCCTTTCCGGGACTAGCGGGGGGGCCTTTGATACGCAGTATTTT
>NA|NA|TRBV5-4|TRBJ2-7
CASSLVPGYEQYF
TGTGCCAGCAGCTTGGTTCCTGGCTACGAGCAGTACTTC
>NA|NA|TRBV6-6|TRBJ2-6
CASSQGLVSGANVLTF
TGTGCCAGCAGTCAGGGTCTAGTCTCCGGGGCCAACGTCCTGACTTTC
>TRBD2|NA|TRBV5-4|TRBJ2-3
CASSFSSGSSTDTQYF
TGTGCCAGCAGCTTCTCTAGCGGGTCTAGCACAGATACGCAGTATTTT
>NA|NA|TRBV5-1|TRBJ2-7
CASSEATYEQYF
TGCGCCAGCAGTGAGGCTACCTACGAGCAGTACTTC
>TRBD1|NA|TRBV4-1|TRBJ1-5
CASSQGAGGNNQPQHF
TGCGCCAGCAGCCAAGGTGCAGGGGGGAACAATCAGCCCCAGCATTTT
>NA|NA|TRBV10-3|TRBJ2-2
CAISESWDLNTGELFF
TGTGCCATCAGTGAGTCCTGGGACTTGAACACCGGGGAGCTGTTTTTT
>NA|NA|TRBV29-1|TRBJ1-6
CSVGSGTNSPLHF
TGCAGCGTTGGATCAGGCACAAATTCACCCCTCCACTTT
>NA|NA|TRBV9|TRBJ2-5
CASSAGGAGRQETQYF
TGTGCCAGCAGCGCCGGCGGCGCGGGGCGCCAAGAGACCCAGTACTTC
>TRBD1|NA|TRBV6-1|TRBJ2-1
CASLGTAYNEQFF
TGTGCCAGCCTGGGGACAGCCTACAATGAGCAGTTCTTC